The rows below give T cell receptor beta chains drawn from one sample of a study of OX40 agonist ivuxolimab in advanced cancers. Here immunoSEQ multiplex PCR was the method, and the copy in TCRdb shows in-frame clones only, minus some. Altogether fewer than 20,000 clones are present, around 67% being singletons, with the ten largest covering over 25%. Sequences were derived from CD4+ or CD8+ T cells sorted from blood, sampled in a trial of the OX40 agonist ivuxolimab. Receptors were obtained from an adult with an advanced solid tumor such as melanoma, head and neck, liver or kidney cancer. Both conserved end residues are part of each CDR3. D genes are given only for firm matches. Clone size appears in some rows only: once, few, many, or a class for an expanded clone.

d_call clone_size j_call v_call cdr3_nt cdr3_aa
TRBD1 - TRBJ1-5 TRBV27 TGTGCCAGCTCCTCGGGACAGGGTGATCAGCCCCAGCATTTT CASSSGQGDQPQHF
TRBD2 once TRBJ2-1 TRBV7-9 TGTGCCAGCAGCCCACCCCTAGCGGGAACCTACAATGAGCAGTTCTTC CASSPPLAGTYNEQFF
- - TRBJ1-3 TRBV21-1 TGTGCCAGCAGCACTCTAGCACCGGGACAGGGGGGATCTCCTGGAAACACCATATATTTT CASSTLAPGQGGSPGNTIYF
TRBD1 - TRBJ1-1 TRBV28 TGTGCCAGCAGCGCCCCCTCAGGGGGCGCTGAAGCTTTCTTT CASSAPSGGAEAFF
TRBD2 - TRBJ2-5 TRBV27 TGTGCCAGCACCCAACTAGCGGGAGGGGCGGGAGAGACCCAGTACTTC CASTQLAGGAGETQYF
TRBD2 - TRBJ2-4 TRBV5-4 TGTGCCAGCAGCAAACCCCTAGCGGAGGGAAACATTCAGTACTTC CASSKPLAEGNIQYF
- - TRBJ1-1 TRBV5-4 TGTGCCAGCAGCTTACAGGGACTCGACACTGAAGCTTTCTTT CASSLQGLDTEAFF
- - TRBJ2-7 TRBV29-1 TGCAGCGTTGAAGTTTCAATGGGGGCCTACGAGCAGTACTTC CSVEVSMGAYEQYF
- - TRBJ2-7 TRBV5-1 TGCGCCAGCAGCTTGGGGCAGGGGCTTTACTACGAGCAGTACTTC CASSLGQGLYYEQYF
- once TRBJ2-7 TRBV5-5 TGTGCCAGCAGCTTGGCCCGGGTGGTCTCCTACGAGCAGTACTTC CASSLARVVSYEQYF
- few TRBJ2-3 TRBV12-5 TGTGCTAGTGGTCCCACCAGGGGTCTTTTCACAGATACGCAGTATTTT CASGPTRGLFTDTQYF
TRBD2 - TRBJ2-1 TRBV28 TGTGCCAGCAGTCCGTTAGGGGCGGCGGGAGGGAGGGGCAATGAGCAGTTCTTC CASSPLGAAGGRGNEQFF
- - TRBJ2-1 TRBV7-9 TGTGCCAGCTGGGGCGGCTCCTACAATGAGCAGTTCTTC CASWGGSYNEQFF
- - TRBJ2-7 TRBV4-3 TGCGCCAGCAGCCCCTACACGACCTACGAGCAGTACTTC CASSPYTTYEQYF
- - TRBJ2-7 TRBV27 TGTGCCAGCAGGTGGAGAGGGGCCTACGAGCAGTACTTC CASRWRGAYEQYF
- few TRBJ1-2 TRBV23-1 TGCGCCAGCAGTCAATATGAGGCTGGGAATGGCTACACCTTC CASSQYEAGNGYTF
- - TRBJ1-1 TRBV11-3 TGTGCCAGCAGCTTAGGAGTGCCAGGAGTCATGAACACTGAAGCTTTCTTT CASSLGVPGVMNTEAFF
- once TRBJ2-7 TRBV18 TGTGCCAGCTCACCAGGGACGGCTTCCTACGAGCAGTACTTC CASSPGTASYEQYF
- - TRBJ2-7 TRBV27 TGTGCCAGCAGTGTGGGACCAAACTACGAGCAGTACTTC CASSVGPNYEQYF
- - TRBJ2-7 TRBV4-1 TGCGCCAGCAGCCAAGCTGACAGCTCCTACGAGCAGTACTTC CASSQADSSYEQYF
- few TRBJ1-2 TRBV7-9 TGTGCCAGCAGCTTTATGCAGGACGGGGGAGGCTACACCTTC CASSFMQDGGGYTF
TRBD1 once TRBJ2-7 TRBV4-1 TGCGCCAGCAGCCAGGACAGGGAAGCGTCCGACGAGCAGTACTTC CASSQDREASDEQYF
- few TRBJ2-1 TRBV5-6 TGTGCCAGCAGCTATGATACGCGGCCTCATGAGCAGTTCTTC CASSYDTRPHEQFF
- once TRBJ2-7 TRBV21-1 TGTGCCAGCAGCAAAGGCGCAACTAGCGGGAGAATCCACGAGCAGTACTTC CASSKGATSGRIHEQYF
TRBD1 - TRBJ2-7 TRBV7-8 TGTGCCAGCAACTCCCGGGACAGGCCTTCCTACGAGCAGTACTTC CASNSRDRPSYEQYF
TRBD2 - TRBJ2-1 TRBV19 TGTGCCAGTTACGGACTAGCGGGAGGGAAGGGACCGGAGCAGTTCTTC CASYGLAGGKGPEQFF
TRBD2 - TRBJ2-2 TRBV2 TGTGCCAGCAGTGCAGGCGGGAGGGCCCTCTGGGGGACCGGGGAGCTGTTTTTT CASSAGGRALWGTGELFF
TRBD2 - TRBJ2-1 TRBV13 TGTGCCAGCAGCTTAGTCTCCAGCGGGAGCCCCTACAATGAGCAGTTCTTC CASSLVSSGSPYNEQFF
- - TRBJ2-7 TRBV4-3 TGCGCCAGCAGCATCTCTACGGAATCGGTCTACGAGCAGTACTTC CASSISTESVYEQYF
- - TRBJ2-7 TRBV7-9 TGTGCCAGCGGACGAGGGGTCGAGCAGTACTTC CASGRGVEQYF
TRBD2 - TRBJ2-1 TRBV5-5 TGTGCCAGCAGCTTGGAACTAGCGGGAGGGCCGTCCTACAATGAGCAGTTCTTC CASSLELAGGPSYNEQFF
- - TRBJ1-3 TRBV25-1 TGTGCCAGCAGTGCGCGGGGCTCTGGAAACACCATATATTTT CASSARGSGNTIYF
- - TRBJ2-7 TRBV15 TGTGCCACCAGCAGAGCAAAGGTCGAAACGGGCTACGAGCAGTACTTC CATSRAKVETGYEQYF
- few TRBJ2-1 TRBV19 TGTGCCAGTAGTATACGTGGGAGTGCCAACAATGAGCAGTTCTTC CASSIRGSANNEQFF
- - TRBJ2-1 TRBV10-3 TGTGCCATCAGTGAAACAGGGTCGGAGAGCTCCTACAATGAGCAGTTCTTC CAISETGSESSYNEQFF
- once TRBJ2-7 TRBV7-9 TGTGCCAGCAGCTTAGATCCGGCAGGGCCCCTCTCCTACGAGCAGTACTTC CASSLDPAGPLSYEQYF
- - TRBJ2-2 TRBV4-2 TGTGCCAGCAGCCAAGATCTGGTGGGGGAGCGGGCCGGGGAGCTGTTTTTT CASSQDLVGERAGELFF
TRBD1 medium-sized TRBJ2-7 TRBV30 TGTGCCTGGAGTGTAGGGACAGGGGGTTACGAGCAGTACTTC CAWSVGTGGYEQYF
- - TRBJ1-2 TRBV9 TGTGCCAGCAGCCCGGGGACTAACTATGGCTACACCTTC CASSPGTNYGYTF
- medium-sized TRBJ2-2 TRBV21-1 TGTGCCAGCAGCAAAGGGCAGGGGAACACCGGGGAGCTGTTTTTT CASSKGQGNTGELFF
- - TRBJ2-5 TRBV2 TGTGCCAGCAGGCGGGGATCCGACAGGGCCCAGTACTTC CASRRGSDRAQYF
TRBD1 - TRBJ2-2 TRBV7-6 TGTGCCAGCAGCTTAGTACCCATGGACAGGCAAACGAACACCGGGGAGCTGTTTTTT CASSLVPMDRQTNTGELFF
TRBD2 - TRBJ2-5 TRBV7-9 TGTGCCAGCAGCTCAGTCGTGAGCGGGAGGGCCGGGGAGACCCAGTACTTC CASSSVVSGRAGETQYF
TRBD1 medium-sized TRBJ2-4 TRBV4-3 TGCGCCAGCAGCCAAGATAGCGCCGGGACAGGTCTGGGAATAGCCAAAAACATTCAGTACTTC CASSQDSAGTGLGIAKNIQYF
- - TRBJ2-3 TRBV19 TGTGCCAGCACAGTAGGGGGAGCGGGACCCACAGATACGCAGTATTTT CASTVGGAGPTDTQYF
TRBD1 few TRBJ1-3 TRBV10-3 TGTGCCATCAGTGACCCGGACAGGGCCGGCTCTGGAAACACCATATATTTT CAISDPDRAGSGNTIYF
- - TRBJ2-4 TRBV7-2 TGTGCCAGCAGCTTTGGGGAGGTTCAGTACTTC CASSFGEVQYF
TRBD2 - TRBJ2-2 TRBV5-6 TGTGCCAGCAGCATAGCGGGCGGCACCGGGGAGCTGTTTTTT CASSIAGGTGELFF